The T cell receptor beta chain described here comes from a study of shared clonotypes between healthy human individuals. General study points: Sample collection involved blood only; tissue repertoires are likely different. Shared clonotypes across all four donors exceeded non-shared ones in generation probability.

The repertoire was sequenced with immunoSEQ multiplex PCR; TCRdb's copy has only in-frame clones and lacks some. The sample gives 2 million to 2.5 million clones, over 85% of which show up once; about 0.37% is in the top ten. This clone appeared once. Its antigen is unknown. Nashville, Tennessee was home to all donors, each a Caucasian adult. The TCR originated in a man between 18 and 29 years old in good health. Some clones in this sample may be carry-over from other donors' samples. Sequences were obtained from naive CD4+ T cells from PBMCs. Subset in this sample: CD45RA+ positively selected.

The CDR3 spells CASRLAGFYGYTF. The DNA of the CDR3 is TGTGCCAGCCGGCTCGCGGGGTTTTATGGCTACACCTTC. The rearrangement joins TRBV2 to TRBJ1-2; D unclear. V lost 8 bases to trimming and J lost 5 bases, with 15 bases between them. Germline-derived CDR1 and CDR2 are SNHLY and FYNNEI. The CDR3 is made up of 13 amino acids.